Sequencing of this T cell receptor (beta chain) was carried out in a study of shared clonotypes between healthy human individuals. Only in-frame clones appear in the TCRdb table, and some are missing; sequencing was by immunoSEQ multiplex PCR. In the table there are some 120,000 clones, 68% of which are singletons. The source is a woman aged 30 to 39 in good health. Input material: memory CD8+ T cells sorted from blood. Noted subset: CD45RO+ cells pooled with CCR7-negative TemRA cells.

CDR3 coding DNA: TGTGCCAGCAGCAAAGGGCGGACAGGGAGGCCTAGCGGGACTTGTCAAGAGACCCAGTACTTC. It is translated as CASSKGRTGRPSGTCQETQYF. The V call is TRBV21-1, the J call TRBJ2-5; TRBD2 reflects the table's D call only, with no check against the DNA. TRBV21-1 is designated a pseudogene. This CDR3 region has 21 residues.